These 23 T cell receptor beta chains share one sample of origin, sequenced in a study of control samples from healthy donors and cancer patients. Measured with immunoSEQ multiplex PCR; TCRdb has only the in-frame clones, and not every one. The sample lists around 150,000 clones, roughly 90% occurring once. The source material was blood. The origin of the receptors is a young man in good health.

V is TRBV28 and J is TRBJ1-2, with D unresolved. Per the germline V gene, CDR1 is MDHEN and CDR2 is SYDVKM. The CDR3 has 12 residues. Trimming left V 3 bases short and J 6 bases short, with 8 bases between. CDR3 region: CASSFYRNGYTF. Written as DNA, the CDR3 is TGTGCCAGCAGTTTCTACAGAAATGGCTACACCTTC.

The chain couples TRBV3-1 (or the pseudogene TRBV3-2) to TRBJ1-1, with 7 positions matching TRBD1. The CDR3 covers 14 residues. CDR1 is LGHDT, CDR2 YNNKEL, per germline (reference sequence). Germline trimming cut 5 bases from V and 8 bases from J; bases unmatched to any gene: 11. CDR3 amino acids: CASSANPGTVEAFF. CDR3 coding DNA: TGTGCCAGCAGCGCAAACCCGGGGACAGTGGAAGCTTTCTTT.

The chain recombines TRBV19 with TRBJ1-1, with 11 bases matching TRBD1. CDR1 and CDR2 (germline): LNHDA, SQIVND (reference sequence). The CDR3 is 20 amino acids. The V and J ends lost 8 bases and 0 bases, in that order; junction bases with no gene match: 20. The CDR3 bases are TGTGCCAGTTCGTTGGACAGGGGGCTTCCACGGGGCTGGGTGAACACTGAAGCTTTCTTT. It codes for CASSLDRGLPRGWVNTEAFF.

The chain carries TRBV19 and TRBJ2-5; D perhaps matches TRBD1 (6 bases). The CDR3 spans 15 residues. Germline V gene data show CDR1 as LNHDA and CDR2 as SQIVND (reference sequence). V lost 4 bases and J 0 bases, leaving 12 bases between the germline ends. CDR3 sequence reads: CASSTQQGYQETQYF. CDR3 coding DNA: TGTGCCAGTAGTACCCAACAGGGCTACCAAGAGACCCAGTACTTC.

The chain joins TRBV19 to TRBJ1-6, with D uncertain. The CDR3 runs to 15 residues. The V gene lost 4 bases and the J gene lost 8 bases, with 15 bases spanning the gap. Germline V gene data show CDR1 as LNHDA and CDR2 as SQIVND (reference sequence). The CDR3 loop is CASSTRTVNDSPLHF. The DNA of the CDR3 is TGTGCCAGTAGTACCAGGACGGTTAATGATTCACCCCTCCACTTT.

The rearrangement links TRBV24-1 to TRBJ2-7; no definite D call. Germline-derived CDR1 and CDR2 are KGHDR and SFDVKD. This CDR3 spans 14 amino acids. Trimming took 4 bases from V and 0 from J, leaving 9 bases between them. This CDR3 is CATSDPSFSYEQYF. CDR3 DNA: TGTGCCACCAGTGACCCTTCCTTCTCCTACGAGCAGTACTTC.

This chain links TRBV7-2 with TRBJ1-6; weak D call: TRBD1 (6 bases). Germline assignment: CDR1 SGHTA and CDR2 FQGNSA. This CDR3 is built from 18 residues. Trimming stripped 6 bases from V and 0 bases from J, with 18 bases between. CDR3 residues: CASSPTQGTSSYNSPLHF. CDR3 nucleotide sequence: TGTGCCAGCAGTCCTACCCAGGGGACGAGCTCCTATAATTCACCCCTCCACTTT.

The chain carries TRBV19 and TRBJ2-1; D possibly corresponds to TRBD1 (6 bases). CDR1 is LNHDA and CDR2 is SQIVND in the germline V gene (reference sequence). The CDR3 length is 16 residues. Trimming stripped 6 bases from V and 6 bases from J, with 21 bases between. The CDR3 nucleotides are TGTGCCAGTAGCACTGCTCAGGGGATTTCGACCAATGAGCAGTTCTTC. It translates to CASSTAQGISTNEQFF.

The V and J genes are TRBV4-1 and TRBJ1-4; 9 nucleotides agree with TRBD1. J was trimmed by 7 bases and V by 3 bases; bases with no gene match: 9. CDR3 length: 16 amino acids. Germline V lookup: CDR1 MGHRA, CDR2 YSYEKL. The CDR3 region is CASSQRTGGRGEKLFF. In DNA, the CDR3 is TGCGCCAGCAGCCAGAGAACAGGGGGCAGGGGTGAAAAACTGTTTTTT.

This clone has only a few counts. The chain combines TRBV5-8 with TRBJ2-5; D perhaps matches TRBD1 (7 bases). The CDR3 covers 16 residues. Germline lookup yields CDR1 SGHTS and CDR2 YDEGEE. V shed 0 bases and J shed 0 bases, with 12 bases lying between them. CDR3 DNA: TGTGCCAGCAGCTTGGGGACAGGAGGGGACCAAGAGACCCAGTACTTC. The encoded protein is CASSLGTGGDQETQYF.

V gene TRBV2 combines with J gene TRBJ1-1, with D hard to call. The V end lost 4 bases, the J end lost 11 bases, and 11 bases lay between the germline ends. The germline V gene has CDR1 SNHLY and CDR2 FYNNEI. This CDR3 is built from 11 residues. CDR3 nucleotide sequence: TGTGCCAGCAGTGTAATACCCGGTGCTTTCTTT. Residues: CASSVIPGAFF.

Only a few counts were recorded for this clone. CDR3 loop: CASSPGTGGRDEQFF. CDR3 in DNA: TGTGCCAGCAGCCCCGGGACAGGGGGCCGGGATGAGCAGTTCTTC. V gene TRBV7-9 combines with J gene TRBJ2-1, with 12 bases fitting TRBD1. V lost 5 bases, J lost 8 bases, and 7 bases stayed unmatched. This CDR3 is built from 15 residues. Germline lookup yields CDR1 SEHNR and CDR2 FQNEAQ (reference sequence).

This chain joins TRBV4-3 and TRBJ2-7; D possibly corresponds to TRBD1 (5 bases). Germline assignment: CDR1 LGHNA and CDR2 YSLEER. The ends were cut back, 0 bases at V and 6 bases at J, with 12 bases in the middle. The CDR3 length is 14 residues. The CDR3 DNA sequence: TGCGCCAGCAGCCAAGATCCGGCAAGGGGCGAGCAGTACTTC. Translation gives CASSQDPARGEQYF.

The chain is built from TRBV15 and TRBJ2-1, with 12 bases identical to TRBD2. J gave up 6 bases and V 3 bases, and 6 bases lay outside the gene matches. This CDR3 region has 16 residues. Germline V CDR1 and CDR2: LNHNV, YYDKDF (reference sequence). This CDR3 reads CATSSRLAGVSNEQFF. The CDR3 region has the DNA TGTGCCACCAGCAGTCGACTAGCGGGAGTCTCCAATGAGCAGTTCTTC.

This sequence joins TRBV4-1 and TRBJ1-1, with unresolved D. This CDR3 is built from 13 residues. With 1 base removed from V and 7 bases from J, the gap between germline ends came to 10 bases. CDR1 is MGHRA, CDR2 YSYEKL, per germline. The CDR3 region has the DNA TGCGCCAGCAGCCAAGGCGAGGGAAGTGAAGCTTTCTTT. Its protein is CASSQGEGSEAFF.

The chain joins TRBV27 to TRBJ1-2; possible D gene TRBD1, 5 bases. The CDR3 is 18 amino acids. The V end lost 5 bases, the J end lost 5 bases, and 27 bases lay between the germline ends. Germline V lookup: CDR1 MNHEY, CDR2 SMNVEV (reference sequence). The CDR3 DNA is TGTGCCAGCAGTCCGACTAACCCAGCTCAGGGAAGTAGGTATGGCTACACCTTC. This codes for CASSPTNPAQGSRYGYTF.

V gene TRBV28 combines with J gene TRBJ2-5, with TRBD2 identical over 7 bases. V dropped 6 bases and J dropped 9; count of bases not matched to a gene: 19. The CDR3 has 16 residues. Germline V gene lookup returns CDR1 MDHEN and CDR2 SYDVKM. CDR3 coding DNA: TGTGCCAGCAGCGCCTCTGGCAACCTGGTGGGGGGGTCCCAGTACTTC. It specifies CASSASGNLVGGSQYF.

The genes are TRBV7-3 and TRBJ2-3, with D unresolved. The V and J ends lost 4 bases and 0 bases respectively, with 11 bases between them. This CDR3 is built from 15 residues. Germline loops: CDR1 SGHTA, CDR2 FQGTGA. CDR3 coding DNA: TGTGCCAGCAGCTCCCTCGGCGCTAGCACAGATACGCAGTATTTT. Translated: CASSSLGASTDTQYF.

This rearrangement joins TRBV20-1 to TRBJ2-5; the D is unclear. The CDR3 extends over 10 amino acids. The V gene lost 3 bases and the J gene lost 7 bases, with 6 bases spanning the gap. CDR1 and CDR2 (germline): DFQATT, SNEGSKA (reference sequence). The DNA of the CDR3 is TGCAGTGCTAGGAGTGGGACCCAGTACTTC. Translation gives CSARSGTQYF.

The V gene is TRBV3-1 (or the pseudogene TRBV3-2), the J gene TRBJ2-1; 10 bases are a match to TRBD2. After removal of 7 bases from V and 4 bases from J, the junction contained 7 bases not matched to a gene. Germline assignment: CDR1 LGHDT and CDR2 YNNKEL (reference sequence). This CDR3 comprises 15 residues. CDR3 residues: CASTILAGGYNEQFF. CDR3 nucleotide sequence: TGTGCCAGCACCATATTAGCGGGGGGTTACAATGAGCAGTTCTTC.

The genes are TRBV19 and TRBJ1-2; 7 bases match TRBD1. The CDR3 contains 15 residues. The junction had 11 bases not matched to a gene; V was cut back by 3 bases and J by 7 bases. Germline V gene data show CDR1 as LNHDA and CDR2 as SQIVND (reference sequence). CDR3 nucleotides: TGTGCCAGTAGTATCACAGGGGCGGAGGCGCGTGGCTACACCTTC. Translated: CASSITGAEARGYTF.

The chain employs TRBV12-5 and TRBJ2-7; perhaps TRBD2 as D (6 bases). The germline V gene has CDR1 LGHNT and CDR2 FRNRAP. CDR3 size: 13 residues. The V end was cut by 7 bases, the J end by 6 bases, with 16 bases between. CDR3 coding DNA: TGTGCTAGTGCCCGGAGGGTTGCGGGCGAGCAGTACTTC. Its protein is CASARRVAGEQYF.

V gene TRBV19 combines with J gene TRBJ2-1, with D perhaps TRBD2 (5 bases). CDR1 LNHDA and CDR2 SQIVND come from the germline V gene (reference sequence). CDR3 length equals 14 residues. The ends were cut back, 7 bases at V and 2 bases at J, with 12 bases in the middle. The CDR3 bases are TGTGCCAGTAAGCGAGCGGATACCTACAATGAGCAGTTCTTC. Its translation is CASKRADTYNEQFF.